This TCR beta chain was observed in a study of neurological immune-mediated disorders. J lost 5 bases, V lost 0 bases, and 3 bases had no gene match. The CDR3 totals 15 residues. Per germline, CDR1 LGHNA and CDR2 YSLEER. General study findings and limits: TCR clonal expansion peaked in HTLV-1-associated myelopathy patients and was lowest in multiple sclerosis patients. The expanded clones of different subjects shared no CDR3 amino acid sequences (suggesting private repertoires in all groups).

This clonotype was counted at least ten times. Its antigen is as yet unknown. Synthesis of cDNA was performed by 5'RACE using 10-nucleotide random UMIs. TCRdb re-analysed the 5' RACE reads in MiXCR, keeping a single row per CDR3 protein. The repertoire consists of fewer than 55,000 distinct CDR3 sequences, with more than 8.5% occurring once and the leading ten covering 1.6%. As to time point: longitudinal time-point 1 (baseline). As healthy controls, volunteers from a blood bank in Maryland, USA, were used. The specimen sequenced was PBMCs. The chain links TRBV4-3 to TRBJ1-4, with 7 bases aligning to TRBD1. This sequence was found in a woman in her thirties or forties in good health. The chain's CDR3 is CASSQDQGGNEKLFF. The CDR3 DNA is TGCGCCAGCAGCCAAGATCAGGGGGGGAATGAAAAACTGTTTTTT.